What follows describes a single T cell receptor (beta chain). Its cognate antigen is unknown. CDR3 length: 17 residues. V shed 10 bases, J shed 3 bases, and the junction held 20 bases outside the gene matches. CDR1 is ENHRY and CDR2 is SYGVKD in the germline V gene. These data come from a study of cytomegalovirus exposure and HLA in healthy donors. The study, taken as a whole, reports: Among the CMV-associated chains, three were confirmed in vitro as specific for CMV antigens. The tendency of first-cohort TCR clusters to co-occur in the roughly 110 validation repertoires was the finding of a later analysis. Some public TCRs appeared in many individuals, while most sequences were rare.

The donors were in the approximately 120-subject validation cohort, distinct from the approximately 670-subject first cohort. The assay was immunoSEQ multiplex PCR, and TCRdb's table has in-frame clones only and misses some. Of 68,000 or so clones in the sample, 80% to 90% were seen once. V usage is TRBV10-3 and J usage is TRBJ1-1, with TRBD1 matching 7 bases. Specimen: PBMCs. The sequence came from a woman aged 18-29 years in good health and CMV-seronegative. The CDR3 here is CANTKQGQNSRDTEAFF. CDR3 nucleotides: TGTGCCAATACGAAACAGGGGCAAAATAGCCGGGACACTGAAGCTTTCTTT.